A selection of T cell receptor beta chains follows, all from one sample in a study of T cells after yellow fever vaccination. TCRdb redid the calling of the 5' RACE reads with MiXCR, one entry per CDR3 protein. The sample consists of some 390,000 distinct CDR3 sequences, roughly 20% of them appearing once. The sequenced sample was PBMCs, obtained before the yellow fever booster vaccination. The receptors were sampled from a man aged 18 to 30 who received the YFV17D yellow fever vaccine. CDR3s include the opening cysteine and the closing phenylalanine or tryptophan. A D gene is named only where the DNA matches it firmly. Clone size is stated in some rows and not others, as once, few, many or a class when expanded.

V gene	clone size	J gene	D gene	CDR3 protein	CDR3 DNA
TRBV19	few	TRBJ2-3	-	CATSPRYTDTQYF	TGTGCCACCTCGCCCCGGTACACAGATACGCAGTATTTT
TRBV20-1	-	TRBJ2-7	-	CSAPRGGWEQYF	TGCAGTGCCCCACGGGGCGGATGGGAGCAGTACTTC
TRBV29-1	few	TRBJ1-4	-	CSAVRGAHEKLFF	TGCAGCGCCGTTAGAGGGGCGCATGAAAAACTGTTTTTT
TRBV4-2	many	TRBJ1-3	-	CASSQDTDSSSGNTIYF	TGTGCCAGCAGCCAAGACACAGACTCCAGCTCTGGAAACACCATATATTTT
TRBV5-1	few	TRBJ2-3	TRBD2	CASTSPGTSGGSTTDTQYF	TGCGCCAGCACCTCCCCCGGGACTAGCGGGGGAAGCACCACAGATACGCAGTATTTT
TRBV5-1	-	TRBJ2-5	-	CASSFNGPYQETQYF	TGCGCCAGCAGCTTCAATGGCCCGTATCAAGAGACCCAGTACTTC
TRBV6-2/TRBV6-3	few	TRBJ2-2	-	CASSYLVRTGELFF	TGTGCCAGCAGTTATCTAGTCCGAACCGGGGAGCTGTTTTTT
TRBV5-4	few	TRBJ1-2	TRBD1	CASSAGTALNYGYTF	TGTGCCAGCAGCGCAGGGACAGCCCTAAACTATGGCTACACCTTC
TRBV7-9	many	TRBJ1-1	TRBD1	CASSLITGGSRTEAFF	TGTGCCAGCAGCCTTATAACAGGGGGCTCCCGGACTGAAGCTTTCTTT
TRBV12-3/TRBV12-4	-	TRBJ1-2	TRBD1	CASSHGQGRGYTF	TGTGCCAGCAGCCACGGACAGGGGCGAGGCTACACCTTC
TRBV7-2	-	TRBJ2-7	-	CASSTVSSSEQYF	TGTGCCAGCAGTACAGTGAGCTCCTCCGAGCAGTACTTC
TRBV24-1	-	TRBJ2-3	TRBD1	CATSSAGDRTDTQYF	TGTGCCACCAGCAGTGCAGGGGACAGGACAGATACGCAGTATTTT
TRBV28	few	TRBJ1-1	-	CASSASGLGARGAFF	TGTGCCAGCAGTGCCTCGGGCCTCGGGGCGAGAGGGGCTTTCTTT
TRBV7-3	many	TRBJ2-2	-	CASSSRGARELFF	TGTGCCAGCAGCTCGAGGGGGGCGAGGGAGCTGTTTTTT
TRBV5-4	-	TRBJ2-2	TRBD2	CASLPGLAAGELFF	TGTGCCAGCCTACCGGGACTAGCGGCCGGGGAGCTGTTTTTT
TRBV11-1	-	TRBJ2-7	-	CASSLELGDYEQYF	TGTGCCAGCAGCTTAGAGCTGGGGGACTACGAGCAGTACTTC
TRBV20-1	many	TRBJ1-3	-	CSARLRTLGNTIYF	TGCAGTGCTAGATTGCGGACTCTTGGAAACACCATATATTTT
TRBV11-2	few	TRBJ2-1	TRBD2	CASSQGLAGARGEQFF	TGTGCCAGCAGCCAGGGACTAGCGGGGGCGAGGGGTGAGCAGTTCTTC
TRBV4-3	-	TRBJ2-1	TRBD2	CASSLRVGLAGTYNEQFF	TGCGCCAGCAGCCTAAGAGTTGGACTAGCGGGGACCTACAATGAGCAGTTCTTC
TRBV6-5	-	TRBJ2-5	TRBD2	CASRMRGGAWETQYF	TGTGCCAGCAGAATGCGGGGGGGCGCCTGGGAGACCCAGTACTTC
TRBV7-2	-	TRBJ2-3	TRBD1	CASSGTGGGTDTQYF	TGTGCCAGCAGCGGGACAGGGGGAGGCACAGATACGCAGTATTTT
TRBV12-3/TRBV12-4	-	TRBJ2-2	-	CASSSMSSGTSNTGELFF	TGTGCCAGCAGTTCCATGTCCTCCGGGACTTCGAACACCGGGGAGCTGTTTTTT
TRBV9	few	TRBJ1-2	-	CASSVTRRDGYTF	TGTGCCAGCAGCGTAACACGGCGAGATGGCTACACCTTC
TRBV7-6	-	TRBJ2-3	TRBD2	CASSSLGGGADTQYF	TGTGCCAGCAGCTCCCTAGGCGGGGGGGCCGATACGCAGTATTTT
TRBV5-4	-	TRBJ2-3	TRBD2	CASSSGRGGSTDTQYF	TGTGCCAGCAGCTCTGGGCGGGGGGGTAGCACAGATACGCAGTATTTT
TRBV4-1	-	TRBJ2-5	-	CASSQDTGRETQYF	TGCGCCAGCAGCCAAGATACGGGTCGGGAGACCCAGTACTTC
TRBV4-2	-	TRBJ2-2	-	CASSQVPPWGANTGELFF	TGTGCCAGCAGCCAAGTCCCTCCCTGGGGGGCGAACACCGGGGAGCTGTTTTTT
TRBV20-1	-	TRBJ2-1	TRBD2	CSASKSASGGSYNEQFF	TGCAGTGCTAGTAAGTCGGCTAGCGGGGGCTCTTACAATGAGCAGTTCTTC
TRBV15	-	TRBJ1-2	-	CATSRDRGDGYGYTF	TGTGCCACCAGCAGAGATAGGGGAGACGGTTATGGCTACACCTTC
TRBV20-1	-	TRBJ2-2	-	CSASGQGSGELFF	TGCAGTGCCTCCGGGCAGGGGTCCGGGGAGCTGTTTTTT
TRBV12-3/TRBV12-4	few	TRBJ1-2	TRBD1	CASSRGQPYGYTF	TGTGCCAGCAGTAGGGGACAGCCCTATGGCTACACCTTC
TRBV5-1	few	TRBJ1-4	-	CASSSSGDGSLFF	TGCGCCAGCAGCTCCTCGGGGGATGGAAGTCTGTTTTTT
TRBV18	-	TRBJ2-5	-	CASSPEAGTQYF	TGTGCCAGCTCACCAGAAGCAGGGACCCAGTACTTC
TRBV7-2	-	TRBJ2-3	-	CASSLGASADTQYF	TGTGCCAGCAGCTTAGGTGCGAGCGCGGATACGCAGTATTTT
TRBV29-1	-	TRBJ1-1	-	CSFNRNMDTEAFF	TGCAGCTTTAATAGGAATATGGACACTGAAGCTTTCTTT
TRBV7-2	-	TRBJ2-1	TRBD2	CASSLEGLVREQFF	TGTGCCAGCAGCTTGGAAGGACTAGTTAGGGAGCAGTTCTTC
TRBV12-3/TRBV12-4	few	TRBJ1-2	-	CASSLGHGSGYTF	TGTGCCAGCAGCCTTGGACACGGGTCGGGCTACACCTTC
TRBV27	few	TRBJ1-2	-	CASSPLANYGYTF	TGTGCCAGCAGCCCGCTGGCGAACTATGGCTACACCTTC
TRBV6-5	-	TRBJ1-2	-	CASRMLRLNYGYTF	TGTGCCAGCAGGATGTTACGACTAAACTATGGCTACACCTTC
TRBV7-8	few	TRBJ1-5	-	CASSLGGRGNQPQHF	TGTGCCAGCAGCCTCGGCGGCCGGGGCAATCAGCCCCAGCATTTT
TRBV29-1	-	TRBJ2-2	-	CSVRGSGTGELFF	TGCAGCGTAAGGGGCTCGGGCACCGGGGAGCTGTTTTTT
TRBV19	few	TRBJ2-7	TRBD1	CASNTGQGTHEQYF	TGTGCCAGTAACACCGGACAGGGGACCCACGAGCAGTACTTC
TRBV29-1	few	TRBJ2-5	TRBD1	CSVGTVQETQYF	TGCAGCGTGGGGACAGTCCAAGAGACCCAGTACTTC
TRBV9	-	TRBJ2-3	-	CASSVEWDNLGDTQYF	TGTGCCAGCAGCGTAGAATGGGACAACCTGGGAGATACGCAGTATTTT
TRBV12-3/TRBV12-4	few	TRBJ1-1	-	CASSSQAGAEAFF	TGTGCCAGCAGTTCCCAAGCGGGGGCTGAAGCTTTCTTT
TRBV7-2	-	TRBJ1-1	-	CASSSTPGSYSEAFF	TGTGCCAGCAGCTCGACTCCGGGCAGTTATAGTGAAGCTTTCTTT
TRBV6-5	few	TRBJ2-7	-	CASSPSNDEQYF	TGTGCCAGCAGTCCATCGAACGACGAGCAGTACTTC
TRBV11-2	-	TRBJ2-5	TRBD2	CASTTGLAETQYF	TGTGCCAGCACCACGGGACTAGCGGAGACCCAGTACTTC
TRBV29-1	many	TRBJ2-5	-	CSVASSQETQYF	TGCAGCGTTGCTTCGTCCCAAGAGACCCAGTACTTC
TRBV11-2	few	TRBJ1-2	-	CASSLDVTDHYGYTF	TGTGCCAGCAGCTTAGATGTCACAGATCACTATGGCTACACCTTC
TRBV7-9	few	TRBJ2-5	-	CASSPFQATQYF	TGTGCCAGCAGCCCCTTTCAGGCGACCCAGTACTTC
TRBV3-1	few	TRBJ1-2	-	CASSQGFRGSGYTF	TGTGCCAGCAGCCAAGGTTTTCGGGGTTCGGGCTACACCTTC
TRBV5-1	-	TRBJ1-2	TRBD1	CASSLNHGQGGGYTF	TGCGCCAGCAGCTTAAACCATGGACAGGGGGGTGGCTACACCTTC